This T cell receptor (beta chain) derives from a study of Graves' ophthalmopathy and Graves' hyperthyroidism. The wider study: Blood was drawn at initial diagnosis, before any treatment. Study observations and caveats: Sensitivity of around 67% and specificity of 72.22% were achieved by the model that predicted ophthalmopathy progression.

A diagnosis was made from clinical symptoms together with serum thyroxine, TRAb, thyroid ultrasound and orbital computed tomography. PBMCs were density-gradient isolated from around 11 ml fresh blood. This clonotype has more than one count but fewer than ten. What it recognizes is unknown. CDR3 regions of TCR beta were amplified from RNA transcripts. An initial RT-PCR round employing HTBI primers preceded a second-round multiplex PCR. TCRdb redid the calling of the multiplex PCR reads with MiXCR, one entry per CDR3 protein. The sample has about 220,000 distinct CDR3 sequences, about a fifth seen once. CDR3 length: 17 amino acids. Germline V gives CDR1 SNHLY, CDR2 FYNNEI. The ends lost 4 bases at V and 1 base at J; junction bases unmatched: 6.

The chain uses TRBV2 and TRBJ2-6; 8 nucleotides match TRBD1. This receptor was obtained from a woman aged 45-65 years with Graves' ophthalmopathy. Sequencing was performed on peripheral blood. This CDR3 is CASSARTGTSGANVLTF. Here the CDR3 DNA reads TGTGCCAGCAGTGCGCGGACAGGGACTTCTGGGGCCAACGTCCTGACTTTC.